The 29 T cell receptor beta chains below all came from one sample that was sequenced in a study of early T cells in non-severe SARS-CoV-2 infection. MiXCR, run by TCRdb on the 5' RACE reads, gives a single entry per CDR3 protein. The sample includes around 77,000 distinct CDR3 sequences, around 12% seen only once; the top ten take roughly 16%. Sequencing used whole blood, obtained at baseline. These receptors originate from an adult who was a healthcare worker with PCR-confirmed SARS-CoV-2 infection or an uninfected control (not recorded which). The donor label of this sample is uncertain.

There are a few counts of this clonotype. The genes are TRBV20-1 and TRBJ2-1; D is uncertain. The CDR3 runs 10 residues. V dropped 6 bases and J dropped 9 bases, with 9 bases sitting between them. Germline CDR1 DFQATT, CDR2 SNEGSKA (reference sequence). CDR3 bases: TGCAGTGCCGCGACGGGTGAGCAGTTCTTC. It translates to CSAATGEQFF.

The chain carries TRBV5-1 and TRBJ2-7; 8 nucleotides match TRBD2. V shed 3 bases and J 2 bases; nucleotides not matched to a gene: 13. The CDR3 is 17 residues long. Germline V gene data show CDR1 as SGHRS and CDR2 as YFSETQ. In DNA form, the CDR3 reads TGCGCCAGCAGCTCGGTTCTAGCGGGTTCTAGCACCTACGAGCAGTACTTC. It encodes CASSSVLAGSSTYEQYF.

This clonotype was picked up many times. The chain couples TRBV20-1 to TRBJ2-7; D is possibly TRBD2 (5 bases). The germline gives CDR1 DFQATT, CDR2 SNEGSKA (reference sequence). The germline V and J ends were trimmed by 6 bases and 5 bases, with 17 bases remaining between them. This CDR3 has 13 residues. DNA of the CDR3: TGCAGTGCCCGGACTGTTCCAGTCAACGAGCAGTACTTC. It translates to CSARTVPVNEQYF.

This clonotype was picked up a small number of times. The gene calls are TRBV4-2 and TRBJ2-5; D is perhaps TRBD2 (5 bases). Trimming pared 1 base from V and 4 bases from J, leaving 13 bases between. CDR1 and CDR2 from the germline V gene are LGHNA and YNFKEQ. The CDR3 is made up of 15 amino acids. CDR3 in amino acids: CASSQGTADLETQYF. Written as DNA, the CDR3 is TGTGCCAGCAGCCAAGGGACTGCAGATCTAGAGACCCAGTACTTC.

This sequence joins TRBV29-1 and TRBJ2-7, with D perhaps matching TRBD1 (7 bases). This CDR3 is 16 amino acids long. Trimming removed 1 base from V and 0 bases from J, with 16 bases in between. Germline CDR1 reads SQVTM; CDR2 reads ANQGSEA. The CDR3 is CSVEGAGQRSSYEQYF. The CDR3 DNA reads TGCAGCGTTGAAGGGGCGGGACAGCGAAGCTCCTACGAGCAGTACTTC.

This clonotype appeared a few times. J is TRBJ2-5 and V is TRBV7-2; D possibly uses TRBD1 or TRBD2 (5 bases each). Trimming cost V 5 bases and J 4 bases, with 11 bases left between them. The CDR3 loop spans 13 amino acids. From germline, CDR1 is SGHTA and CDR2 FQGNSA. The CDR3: CASSPGARETQYF. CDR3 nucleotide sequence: TGTGCCAGCAGCCCCGGGGCCAGAGAGACCCAGTACTTC.

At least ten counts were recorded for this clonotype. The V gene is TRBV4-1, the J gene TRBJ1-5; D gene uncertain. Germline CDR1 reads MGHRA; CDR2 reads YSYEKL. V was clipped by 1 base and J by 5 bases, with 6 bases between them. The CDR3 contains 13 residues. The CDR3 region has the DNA TGCGCCAGCAGCCAAGGGGAATATCAGCCCCAGCATTTT. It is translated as CASSQGEYQPQHF.

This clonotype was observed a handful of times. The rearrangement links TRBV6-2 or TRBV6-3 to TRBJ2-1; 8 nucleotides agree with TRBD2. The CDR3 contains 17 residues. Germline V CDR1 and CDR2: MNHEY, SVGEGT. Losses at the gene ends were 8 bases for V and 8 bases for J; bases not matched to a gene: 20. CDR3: CASRGATPGLGEYEQFF. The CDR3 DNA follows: TGTGCCAGCCGGGGGGCCACACCGGGACTAGGGGAGTATGAGCAGTTCTTC.

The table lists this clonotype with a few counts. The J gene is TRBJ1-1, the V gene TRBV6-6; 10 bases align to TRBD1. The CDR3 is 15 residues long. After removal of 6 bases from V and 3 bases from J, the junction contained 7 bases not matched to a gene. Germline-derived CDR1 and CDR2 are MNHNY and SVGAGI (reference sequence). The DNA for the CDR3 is TGTGCCAGCAGACCGGGACAGGGGAAGGACACTGAAGCTTTCTTT. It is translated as CASRPGQGKDTEAFF.

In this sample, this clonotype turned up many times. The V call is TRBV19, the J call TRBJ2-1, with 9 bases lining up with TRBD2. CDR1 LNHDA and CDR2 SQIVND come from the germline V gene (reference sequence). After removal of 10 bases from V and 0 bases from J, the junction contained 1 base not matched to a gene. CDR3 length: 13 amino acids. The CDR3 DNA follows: TGTGCCACGACTAGCGGCTCCTACAATGAGCAGTTCTTC. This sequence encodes CATTSGSYNEQFF.

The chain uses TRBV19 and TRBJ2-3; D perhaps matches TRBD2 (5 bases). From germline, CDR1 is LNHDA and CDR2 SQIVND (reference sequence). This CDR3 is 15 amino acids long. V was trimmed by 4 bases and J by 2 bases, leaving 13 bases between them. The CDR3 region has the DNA TGTGCCAGTAGTAATCAAGGACTCTACACAGATACGCAGTATTTT. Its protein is CASSNQGLYTDTQYF.

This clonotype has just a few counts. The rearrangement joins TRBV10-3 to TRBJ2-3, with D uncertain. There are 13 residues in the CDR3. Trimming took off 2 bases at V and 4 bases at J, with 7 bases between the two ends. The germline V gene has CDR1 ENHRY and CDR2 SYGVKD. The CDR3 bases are TGTGCCATCAGTGAGATGTTCCCAGATACGCAGTATTTT. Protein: CAISEMFPDTQYF.

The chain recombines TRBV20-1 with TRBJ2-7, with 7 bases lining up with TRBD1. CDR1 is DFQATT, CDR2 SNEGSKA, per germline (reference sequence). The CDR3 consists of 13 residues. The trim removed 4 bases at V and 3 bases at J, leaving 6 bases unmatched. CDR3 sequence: CSATSGTVYEQYF. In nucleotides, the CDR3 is TGCAGTGCTACCTCCGGGACAGTCTACGAGCAGTACTTC.

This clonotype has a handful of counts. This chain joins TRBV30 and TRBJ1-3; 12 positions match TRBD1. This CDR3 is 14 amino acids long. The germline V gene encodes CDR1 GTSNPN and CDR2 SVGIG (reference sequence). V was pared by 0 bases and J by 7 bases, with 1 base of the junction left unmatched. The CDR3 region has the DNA TGTGCCTGGAGTGTAGGGACAGGGGGCAACACCATATATTTT. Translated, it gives CAWSVGTGGNTIYF.

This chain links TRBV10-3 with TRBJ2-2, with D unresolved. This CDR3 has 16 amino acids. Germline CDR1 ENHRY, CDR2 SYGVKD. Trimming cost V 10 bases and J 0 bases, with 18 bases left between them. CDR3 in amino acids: CATLIGPPANTGELFF. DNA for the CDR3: TGTGCCACTCTAATCGGGCCCCCAGCGAACACCGGGGAGCTGTTTTTT.

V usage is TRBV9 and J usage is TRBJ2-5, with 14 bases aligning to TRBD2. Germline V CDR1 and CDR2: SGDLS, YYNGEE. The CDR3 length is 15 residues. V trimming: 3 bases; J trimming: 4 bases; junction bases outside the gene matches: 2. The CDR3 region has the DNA TGTGCCAGCAGCGCGGGACTAGCGGGGGTAGAGACCCAGTACTTC. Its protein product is CASSAGLAGVETQYF.

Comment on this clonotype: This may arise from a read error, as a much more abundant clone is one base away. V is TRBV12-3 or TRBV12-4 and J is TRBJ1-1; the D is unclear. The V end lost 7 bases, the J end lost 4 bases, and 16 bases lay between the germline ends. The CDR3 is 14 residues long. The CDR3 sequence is CASNRPPLGTEAFF. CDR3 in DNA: TGTGCCAGCAATCGACCTCCTTTAGGCACTGAAGCTTTCTTT.

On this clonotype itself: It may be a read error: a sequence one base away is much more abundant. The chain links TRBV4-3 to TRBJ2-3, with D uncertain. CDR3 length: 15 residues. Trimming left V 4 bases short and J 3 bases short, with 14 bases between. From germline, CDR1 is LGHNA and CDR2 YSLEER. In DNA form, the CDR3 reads TGCGCCAGCAGCCGTGGGTCAGTGAAGACAGATACGCAGTATTTT. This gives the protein CASSRGSVKTDTQYF.

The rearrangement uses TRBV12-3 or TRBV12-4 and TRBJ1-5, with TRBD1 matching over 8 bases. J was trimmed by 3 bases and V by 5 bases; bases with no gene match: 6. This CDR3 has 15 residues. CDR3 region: CASSPKTGANQPQHF. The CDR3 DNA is TGTGCCAGCAGTCCCAAGACAGGGGCCAATCAGCCCCAGCATTTT.

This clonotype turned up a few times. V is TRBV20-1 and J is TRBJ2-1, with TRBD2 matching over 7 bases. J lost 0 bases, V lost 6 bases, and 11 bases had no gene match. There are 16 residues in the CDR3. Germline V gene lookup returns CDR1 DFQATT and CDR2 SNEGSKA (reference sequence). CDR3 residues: CSAVDSSGSSYNEQFF. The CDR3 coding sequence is TGCAGTGCCGTGGATTCTAGCGGAAGCTCCTACAATGAGCAGTTCTTC.

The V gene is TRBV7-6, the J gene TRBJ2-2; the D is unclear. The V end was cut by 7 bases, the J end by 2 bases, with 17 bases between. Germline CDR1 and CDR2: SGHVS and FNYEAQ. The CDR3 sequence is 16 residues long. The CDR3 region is CASTPGFRKNTGELFF. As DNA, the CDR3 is TGTGCCAGCACCCCAGGATTCAGGAAAAACACCGGGGAGCTGTTTTTT.

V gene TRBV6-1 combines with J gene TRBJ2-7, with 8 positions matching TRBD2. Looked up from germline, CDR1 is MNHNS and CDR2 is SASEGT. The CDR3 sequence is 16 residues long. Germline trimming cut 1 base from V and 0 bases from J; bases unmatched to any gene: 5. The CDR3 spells CASSEGGLGGSYEQYF. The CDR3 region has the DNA TGTGCCAGCAGTGAAGGGGGACTAGGCGGCTCCTACGAGCAGTACTTC.

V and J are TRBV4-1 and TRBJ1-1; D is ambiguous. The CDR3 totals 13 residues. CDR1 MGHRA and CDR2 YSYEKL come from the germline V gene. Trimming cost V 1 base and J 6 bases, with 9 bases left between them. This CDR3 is CASSQVGTAEAFF. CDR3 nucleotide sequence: TGCGCCAGCAGCCAAGTGGGAACGGCTGAAGCTTTCTTT.

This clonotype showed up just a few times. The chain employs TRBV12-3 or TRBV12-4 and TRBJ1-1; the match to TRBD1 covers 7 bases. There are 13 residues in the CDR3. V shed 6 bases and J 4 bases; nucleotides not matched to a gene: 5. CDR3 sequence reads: CASRPGTVTEAFF. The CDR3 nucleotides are TGTGCCAGCAGACCTGGGACAGTCACTGAAGCTTTCTTT.

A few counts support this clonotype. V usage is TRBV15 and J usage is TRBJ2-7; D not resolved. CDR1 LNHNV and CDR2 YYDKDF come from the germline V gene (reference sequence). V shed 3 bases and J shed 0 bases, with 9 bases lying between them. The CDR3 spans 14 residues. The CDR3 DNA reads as TGTGCCACCAGCAGGGCTGCAAGCTCCTACGAGCAGTACTTC. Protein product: CATSRAASSYEQYF.

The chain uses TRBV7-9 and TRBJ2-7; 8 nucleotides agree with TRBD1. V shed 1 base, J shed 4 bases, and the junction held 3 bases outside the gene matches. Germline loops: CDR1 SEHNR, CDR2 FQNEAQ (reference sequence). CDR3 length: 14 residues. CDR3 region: CASSLVGQGYEQYF. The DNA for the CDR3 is TGTGCCAGCAGCTTAGTAGGACAGGGTTACGAGCAGTACTTC.

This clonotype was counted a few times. The chain's CDR3 is CASSDGGSSSYEQYF. In DNA form, the CDR3 reads TGTGCCAGCAGTGATGGCGGTTCGAGCTCCTACGAGCAGTACTTC. The chain couples TRBV25-1 to TRBJ2-7, with D uncertain. Germline V gives CDR1 MGHDK, CDR2 SYGVNS. Trimming removed 3 bases at V and 0 bases at J, with 12 bases between. This CDR3 comprises 15 residues.

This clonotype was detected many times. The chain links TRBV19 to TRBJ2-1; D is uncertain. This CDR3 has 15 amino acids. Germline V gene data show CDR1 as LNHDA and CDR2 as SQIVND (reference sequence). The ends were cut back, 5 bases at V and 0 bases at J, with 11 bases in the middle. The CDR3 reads CASSRSGSSYNEQFF. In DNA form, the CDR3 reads TGTGCCAGTAGTCGCTCAGGCAGCTCCTACAATGAGCAGTTCTTC.

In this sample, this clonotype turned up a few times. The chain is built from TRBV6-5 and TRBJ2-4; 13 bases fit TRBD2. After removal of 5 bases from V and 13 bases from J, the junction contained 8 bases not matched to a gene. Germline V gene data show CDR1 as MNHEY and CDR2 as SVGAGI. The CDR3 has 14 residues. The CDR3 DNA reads TGTGCCAGCAGTCCCCCCGGGACTAGCGGGACACAGTACTTC. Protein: CASSPPGTSGTQYF.